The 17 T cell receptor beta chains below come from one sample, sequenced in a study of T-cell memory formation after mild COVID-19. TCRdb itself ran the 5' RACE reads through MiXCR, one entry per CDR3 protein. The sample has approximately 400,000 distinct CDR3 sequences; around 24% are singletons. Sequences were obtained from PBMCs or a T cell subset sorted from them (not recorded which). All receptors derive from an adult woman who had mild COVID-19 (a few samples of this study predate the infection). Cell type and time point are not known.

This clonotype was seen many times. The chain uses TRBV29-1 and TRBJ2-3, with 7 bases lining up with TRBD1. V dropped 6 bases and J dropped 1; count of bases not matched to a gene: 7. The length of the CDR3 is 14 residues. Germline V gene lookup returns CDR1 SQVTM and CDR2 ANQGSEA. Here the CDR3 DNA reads TGCAGCGTGGACAGGCCACAGGGCACAGATACGCAGTATTTT. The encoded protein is CSVDRPQGTDTQYF.

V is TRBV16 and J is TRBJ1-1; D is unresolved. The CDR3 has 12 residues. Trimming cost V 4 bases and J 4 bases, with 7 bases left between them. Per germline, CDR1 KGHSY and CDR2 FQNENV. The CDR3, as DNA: TGTGCCAGCAGCCCATATTCCACTGAAGCTTTCTTT. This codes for CASSPYSTEAFF.

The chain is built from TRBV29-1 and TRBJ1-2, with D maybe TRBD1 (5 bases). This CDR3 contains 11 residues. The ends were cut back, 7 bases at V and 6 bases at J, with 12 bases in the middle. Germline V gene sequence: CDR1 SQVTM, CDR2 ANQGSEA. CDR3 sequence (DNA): TGCAGCGCCTGGGACGGACATGGCTACACCTTC. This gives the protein CSAWDGHGYTF.

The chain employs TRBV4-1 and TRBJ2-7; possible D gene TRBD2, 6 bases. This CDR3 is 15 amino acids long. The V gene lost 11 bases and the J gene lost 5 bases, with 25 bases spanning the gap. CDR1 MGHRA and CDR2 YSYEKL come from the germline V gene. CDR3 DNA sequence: TGCGCCGCCAGCAGCCAAGTGGGGGGATCCCACGAGCAGTACTTC. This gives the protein CAASSQVGGSHEQYF.

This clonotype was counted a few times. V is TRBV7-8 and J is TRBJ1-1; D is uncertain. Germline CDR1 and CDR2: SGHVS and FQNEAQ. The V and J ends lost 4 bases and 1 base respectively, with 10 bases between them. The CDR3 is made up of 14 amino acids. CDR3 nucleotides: TGTGCCAGCAGCTCAAGACGGCCGAACACTGAAGCTTTCTTT. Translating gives CASSSRRPNTEAFF.

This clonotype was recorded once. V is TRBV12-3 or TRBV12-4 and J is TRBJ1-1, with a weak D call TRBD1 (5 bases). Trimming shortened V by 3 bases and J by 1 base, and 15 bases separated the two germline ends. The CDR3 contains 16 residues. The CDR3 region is CASSFWSGAGNTEAFF. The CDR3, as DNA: TGTGCCAGCAGTTTTTGGAGTGGGGCAGGGAACACTGAAGCTTTCTTT.

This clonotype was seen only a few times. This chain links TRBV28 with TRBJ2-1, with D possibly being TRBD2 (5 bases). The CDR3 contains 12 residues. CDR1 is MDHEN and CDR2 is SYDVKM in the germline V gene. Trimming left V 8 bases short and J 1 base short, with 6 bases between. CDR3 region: CASEGSYNEQFF. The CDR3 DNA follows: TGTGCCAGCGAGGGATCCTACAATGAGCAGTTCTTC.

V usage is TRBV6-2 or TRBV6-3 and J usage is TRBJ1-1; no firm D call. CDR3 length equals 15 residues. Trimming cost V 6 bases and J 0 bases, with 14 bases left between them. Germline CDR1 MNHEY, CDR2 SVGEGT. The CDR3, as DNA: TGTGCCAGCAGCCCCTGGGGAGTCATGAACACTGAAGCTTTCTTT. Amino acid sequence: CASSPWGVMNTEAFF.

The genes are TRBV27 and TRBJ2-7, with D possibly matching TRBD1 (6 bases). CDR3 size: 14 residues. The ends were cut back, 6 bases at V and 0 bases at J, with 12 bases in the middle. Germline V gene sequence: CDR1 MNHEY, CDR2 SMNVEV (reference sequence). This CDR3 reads CASRNRALSYEQYF. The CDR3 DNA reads TGTGCCAGCAGGAACAGGGCCCTCTCCTACGAGCAGTACTTC.

The CDR3 DNA sequence: TGTGCCAGCAGTACGTCAAGTGAGACCCAGTACTTC. The encoded protein is CASSTSSETQYF. The gene calls are TRBV12-3 or TRBV12-4 and TRBJ2-5; D unclear. V dropped 5 bases and J dropped 5 bases, with 9 bases sitting between them. This CDR3 is 12 amino acids long.

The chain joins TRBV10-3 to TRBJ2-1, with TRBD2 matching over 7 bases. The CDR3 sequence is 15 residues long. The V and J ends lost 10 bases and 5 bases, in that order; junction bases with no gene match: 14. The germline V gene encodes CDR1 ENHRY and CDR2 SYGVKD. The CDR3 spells CATKLTGGRDNEQFF. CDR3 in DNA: TGTGCCACAAAGCTAACGGGAGGTCGGGACAATGAGCAGTTCTTC.

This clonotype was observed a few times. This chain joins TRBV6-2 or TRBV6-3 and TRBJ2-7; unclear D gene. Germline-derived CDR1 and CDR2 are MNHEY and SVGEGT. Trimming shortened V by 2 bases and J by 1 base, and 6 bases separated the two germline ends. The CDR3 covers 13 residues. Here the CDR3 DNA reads TGTGCCAGCAGTTACGGCGAATCCTACGAGCAGTACTTC. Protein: CASSYGESYEQYF.

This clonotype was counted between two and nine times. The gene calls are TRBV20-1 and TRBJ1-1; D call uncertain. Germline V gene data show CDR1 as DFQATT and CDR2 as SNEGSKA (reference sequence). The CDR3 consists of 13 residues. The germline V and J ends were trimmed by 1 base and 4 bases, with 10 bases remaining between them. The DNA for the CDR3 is TGCAGTGCTAGAGTCAACATGGTCACTGAAGCTTTCTTT. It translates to CSARVNMVTEAFF.

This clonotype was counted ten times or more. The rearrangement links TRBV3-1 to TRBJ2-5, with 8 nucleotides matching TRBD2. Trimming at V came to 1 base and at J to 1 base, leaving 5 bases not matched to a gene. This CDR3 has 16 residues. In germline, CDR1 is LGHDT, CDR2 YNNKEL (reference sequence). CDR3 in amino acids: CASSQGLRGAQETQYF. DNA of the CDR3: TGTGCCAGCAGCCAAGGGTTGCGGGGGGCCCAAGAGACCCAGTACTTC.

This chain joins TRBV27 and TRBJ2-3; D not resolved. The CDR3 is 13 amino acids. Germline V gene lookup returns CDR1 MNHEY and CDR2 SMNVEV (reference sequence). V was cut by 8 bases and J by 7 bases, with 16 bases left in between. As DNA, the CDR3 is TGTGCCAGCGGATCATCTCGTGGGAATACGCAGTATTTT. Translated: CASGSSRGNTQYF.

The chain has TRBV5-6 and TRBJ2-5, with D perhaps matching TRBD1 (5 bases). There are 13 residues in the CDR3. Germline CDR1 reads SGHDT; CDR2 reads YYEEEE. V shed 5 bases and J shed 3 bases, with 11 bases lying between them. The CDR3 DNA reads TGTGCCAGCAGGACTCAGGGCGAAGAGACCCAGTACTTC. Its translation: CASRTQGEETQYF.

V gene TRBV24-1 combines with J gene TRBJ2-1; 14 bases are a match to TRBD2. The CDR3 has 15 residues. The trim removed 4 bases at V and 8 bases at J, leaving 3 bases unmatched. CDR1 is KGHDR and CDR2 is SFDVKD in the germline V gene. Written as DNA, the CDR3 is TGTGCCACCAGTGACGGGACTAGCGGGAGTGATGAGCAGTTCTTC. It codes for CATSDGTSGSDEQFF.